The TCR beta chain described here comes from a study of blood T cell repertoires in COVID-19. Study-wide context: From T cells, B-cell-depleted T cells, or PBMCs came the material, which was cDNA or gDNA.

TCRdb's copy holds only in-frame clones and misses some; the assay was immunoSEQ multiplex PCR. In the table there are approximately 300,000 clones, 75% to 90% of which are singletons. Symptom resolution, clearance, or two negative PCRs marked donors in Cohort 3 as recovered. This receptor was obtained from a man aged 55 to 69 who had recovered from COVID-19. Input material: PBMCs or T cells enriched from blood (not recorded which).

The CDR3 sequence: CASSQDWREPRDEQYF. In DNA form, the CDR3 reads TGTGCCAGCAGCCAAGATTGGAGGGAGCCGCGGGACGAGCAGTACTTC. The gene calls are TRBV4-2 and TRBJ2-7; tentative D call: TRBD2 (6 bases). CDR1 is LGHNA and CDR2 is YNFKEQ in the germline V gene. The CDR3 totals 16 residues. Trimming took off 0 bases at V and 5 bases at J, with 17 bases between the two ends.